Listed below are T cell receptor beta chains from one sample, sequenced in a study of immune cell composition in non-small cell lung cancer. Sequencing was performed with immunoSEQ multiplex PCR; in TCRdb, only in-frame clones are kept and a portion is missing. In the table there are about 14,000 clones, more than 65% of which are singletons. Input material: lung tumor tissue. Receptor source: a human donor with non-small cell lung cancer. Each CDR3 is given with its conserved first and last residue. D genes are given only for firm matches. Clone size is given for some rows only: seen once, a few or many times, or a class if the clone is expanded.

NA,TRBV9,TRBJ2-7,NA,CASSADLYSYEQYF,TGTGCCAGCAGCGCGGACTTGTACTCCTACGAGCAGTACTTC
NA,TRBV5-1,TRBJ2-3,NA,CASGSSGSRGADTQYF,TGCGCCAGCGGATCGTCTGGTAGCCGAGGGGCGGATACGCAGTATTTT
TRBD2,TRBV29-1,TRBJ2-7,once,CSVRTSAYEQYF,TGCAGCGTAAGGACTAGCGCTTACGAGCAGTACTTC
NA,TRBV28,TRBJ2-7,NA,CASSSTAAGKAEQYF,TGTGCCAGCAGTTCCACTGCAGCGGGCAAGGCCGAGCAGTACTTC
TRBD2,TRBV6-1,TRBJ2-7,NA,CASIFMTSGNEQYF,TGTGCCAGCATTTTTATGACTAGCGGGAACGAGCAGTACTTC
NA,TRBV2,TRBJ2-2,NA,CASSPPLTGELFF,TGTGCCAGCAGTCCGCCACTGACCGGGGAGCTGTTTTTT
NA,TRBV11-3,TRBJ1-3,NA,CASSPQRFSGNTIYF,TGTGCCAGCAGCCCACAGCGATTCTCTGGAAACACCATATATTTT
NA,TRBV7-3,TRBJ1-3,NA,CASAPGTGNTIYF,TGTGCCAGCGCCCCAGGGACGGGAAACACCATATATTTT
NA,TRBV6-6,TRBJ1-1,NA,CASRVSTQGKNTEAFF,TGTGCCAGCAGAGTTTCGACTCAGGGGAAGAACACTGAAGCTTTCTTT
NA,TRBV28,TRBJ1-5,NA,CASRPDRGASNQPQHF,TGTGCCAGCAGACCGGACCGGGGGGCCAGCAATCAGCCCCAGCATTTT
NA,TRBV30,TRBJ1-1,NA,CAGGNGVGGTEAFF,TGTGCCGGTGGAAACGGGGTCGGGGGAACTGAAGCTTTCTTT
TRBD2,TRBV14,TRBJ2-3,NA,CASSRRASGKGGTDTQYF,TGTGCCAGCAGCCGCAGGGCTAGCGGGAAAGGAGGCACAGATACGCAGTATTTT
TRBD2,TRBV4-3,TRBJ2-1,few,CASSQEAFGGRTYNEQFF,TGCGCCAGCAGCCAAGAAGCCTTCGGCGGGAGGACCTACAATGAGCAGTTCTTC
NA,TRBV5-4,TRBJ2-1,once,CASSMLARSYNEQFF,TGTGCCAGCAGCATGCTAGCGCGCTCCTACAATGAGCAGTTCTTC
NA,TRBV4-3,TRBJ2-7,NA,CASSQGRSGSYEQYF,TGCGCCAGCAGCCAAGGGAGGAGCGGTTCCTACGAGCAGTACTTC
TRBD2,TRBV5-1,TRBJ2-1,NA,CASSHSGSSYNEQFF,TGCGCCAGCAGCCATAGCGGGAGCTCCTACAATGAGCAGTTCTTC
TRBD2,TRBV7-2,TRBJ2-4,NA,CASSSRTSGTIRGKNIQYF,TGTGCCAGCAGCTCGCGGACTAGCGGGACAATCCGAGGCAAAAACATTCAGTACTTC
NA,TRBV7-9,TRBJ2-3,NA,CASSLAGFPDTQYF,TGTGCCAGCAGCTTAGCGGGCTTCCCAGATACGCAGTATTTT
TRBD1,TRBV13,TRBJ1-1,NA,CASSLGTGGLKNTEAFF,TGTGCCAGCAGCCTGGGGACAGGGGGGTTGAAGAACACTGAAGCTTTCTTT
NA,TRBV11-1,TRBJ2-1,NA,CASSLESSYNEQFF,TGTGCCAGCAGCCTCGAGAGCTCCTACAATGAGCAGTTCTTC
NA,TRBV19,TRBJ1-1,NA,CASSIREGPTEAFF,TGTGCCAGTAGTATTAGGGAGGGGCCCACTGAAGCTTTCTTT
NA,TRBV5-1,TRBJ2-6,NA,CASSLGQTPNVLTF,TGCGCCAGCAGCTTGGGGCAGACCCCCAACGTCCTGACTTTC
NA,TRBV5-1,TRBJ1-3,NA,CASSFQGGNTIYF,TGCGCCAGCAGCTTCCAGGGAGGAAACACCATATATTTT
TRBD2,TRBV25-1,TRBJ2-7,NA,CASSGTSGSGEQYF,TGTGCCAGCAGTGGGACTAGCGGGAGTGGGGAGCAGTACTTC
TRBD2,TRBV4-2,TRBJ2-1,NA,CASSQERALAGGINEQFF,TGTGCCAGCAGCCAAGAGAGGGCCCTAGCGGGAGGAATCAATGAGCAGTTCTTC
TRBD1,TRBV11-3,TRBJ1-5,NA,CASSHGQGGNQPQHF,TGTGCCAGCAGCCATGGACAGGGCGGCAATCAGCCCCAGCATTTT
NA,TRBV7-2,TRBJ1-6,NA,CASSLGFQGGFYNSPLHF,TGTGCCAGCAGCTTAGGTTTTCAGGGCGGGTTCTATAATTCACCCCTCCACTTT
NA,TRBV6-5,TRBJ2-7,NA,CASSLTPMYEQYF,TGTGCCAGCAGCCTAACCCCCATGTACGAGCAGTACTTC
NA,TRBV11-3,TRBJ2-1,NA,CASSWGMDSYNEQFF,TGTGCCAGCTCCTGGGGTATGGATTCCTACAATGAGCAGTTCTTC
NA,TRBV7-9,TRBJ2-7,NA,CASSLVLASGPYEQYF,TGTGCCAGCAGCTTAGTACTAGCCTCTGGCCCCTACGAGCAGTACTTC
TRBD1,TRBV19,TRBJ1-1,NA,CASSIGWQGAGNTEAFF,TGTGCCAGTAGTATAGGATGGCAGGGGGCAGGGAACACTGAAGCTTTCTTT
NA,TRBV11-2,TRBJ2-3,NA,CASSFRTLSSTDTQYF,TGTGCCAGCAGCTTCAGGACGTTAAGTAGCACAGATACGCAGTATTTT
TRBD1,TRBV5-1,TRBJ2-1,NA,CASRLDPGQGSEQFF,TGCGCCAGCAGGCTCGACCCGGGACAGGGGAGTGAGCAGTTCTTC
TRBD2,TRBV5-5,TRBJ2-7,NA,CASSFASGPYEQYF,TGTGCCAGCAGCTTTGCTAGCGGACCCTACGAGCAGTACTTC
TRBD1,TRBV7-3,TRBJ2-3,NA,CASSLRPGQGADTQYF,TGTGCCAGCAGCTTAAGACCGGGACAGGGGGCAGATACGCAGTATTTT
NA,TRBV28,TRBJ2-1,NA,CASSSGGGNEQFF,TGTGCCAGCAGTTCGGGTGGGGGCAATGAGCAGTTCTTC
NA,TRBV4-1,TRBJ1-2,NA,CASSQGTANYGYTF,TGCGCCAGCAGCCAAGGGACCGCTAACTATGGCTACACCTTC
TRBD2,TRBV7-9,TRBJ2-7,NA,CASSLTSGSGEQYF,TGTGCCAGCAGCTTGACTAGCGGGAGCGGCGAGCAGTACTTC
TRBD2,TRBV11-3,TRBJ2-7,NA,CASSRTSGSQSSYEQYF,TGTGCCAGCAGCCGGACTAGCGGGAGCCAGAGCTCCTACGAGCAGTACTTC
NA,TRBV4-1,TRBJ1-5,NA,CASSQGAVNQPQHF,TGCGCCAGCAGCCAAGGGGCGGTCAATCAGCCCCAGCATTTT
NA,TRBV5-1,TRBJ2-3,few,CASSLYSSTDTQYF,TGCGCCAGCAGCTTGTATTCTAGCACAGATACGCAGTATTTT
TRBD2,TRBV7-8,TRBJ2-1,NA,CASSLATAGGGNEQFF,TGTGCCAGCAGCTTAGCTACCGCGGGGGGGGGAAATGAGCAGTTCTTC